This paragraph reports one T cell receptor beta chain. The data are from a study of blood T cell repertoires in COVID-19. Germline V gene sequence: CDR1 LGHDT, CDR2 YNNKEL (reference sequence). The CDR3 has 16 residues. With 6 bases clipped from V and 0 bases from J, the junction kept 6 bases outside the gene matches. The data were produced by immunoSEQ multiplex PCR, yet TCRdb's version contains in-frame clones alone and is incomplete. Here the sample spans tens of thousands of clones, about 88% being singletons. The source of this sequence is a human donor in a cohort sampled during active COVID-19. What was sequenced was peripheral blood. The chain uses TRBV3-1 (or the pseudogene TRBV3-2) and TRBJ2-1; 9 nucleotides match TRBD2. The CDR3 sequence: CASRTSGTGSYNEQFF. The CDR3 nucleotides are TGTGCCAGCAGGACTAGCGGTACCGGCTCCTACAATGAGCAGTTCTTC.